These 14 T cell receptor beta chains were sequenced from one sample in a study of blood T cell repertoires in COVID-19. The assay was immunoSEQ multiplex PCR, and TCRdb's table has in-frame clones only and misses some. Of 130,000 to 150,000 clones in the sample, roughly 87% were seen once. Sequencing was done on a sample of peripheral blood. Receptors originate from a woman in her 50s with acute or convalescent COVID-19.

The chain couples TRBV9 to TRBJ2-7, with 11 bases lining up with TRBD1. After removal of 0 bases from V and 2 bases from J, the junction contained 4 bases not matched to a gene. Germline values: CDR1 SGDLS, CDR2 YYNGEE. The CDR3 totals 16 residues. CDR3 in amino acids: CASSVDGTGGTYEQYF. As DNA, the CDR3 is TGTGCCAGCAGCGTAGACGGGACAGGGGGAACCTACGAGCAGTACTTC.

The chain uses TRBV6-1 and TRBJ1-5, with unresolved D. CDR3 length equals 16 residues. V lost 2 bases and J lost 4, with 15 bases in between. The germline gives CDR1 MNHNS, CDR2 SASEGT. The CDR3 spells CASSELIVGRNQPQHF. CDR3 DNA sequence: TGTGCCAGCAGTGAATTAATTGTGGGGAGGAATCAGCCCCAGCATTTT.

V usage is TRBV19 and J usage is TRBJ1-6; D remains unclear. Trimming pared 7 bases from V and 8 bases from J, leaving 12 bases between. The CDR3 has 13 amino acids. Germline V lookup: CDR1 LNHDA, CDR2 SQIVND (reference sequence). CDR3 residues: CASMSENYSPLHF. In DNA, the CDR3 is TGTGCCAGTATGAGCGAGAATTATTCACCCCTCCACTTT.

This chain's CDR3 is CASSLRDTYGYTF. CDR3 in DNA: TGTGCCAGCAGCTTAAGGGACACCTATGGCTACACCTTC. V and J are TRBV7-9 and TRBJ1-2, with D maybe TRBD1 (6 bases). With 2 bases removed from V and 4 bases from J, the gap between germline ends came to 8 bases. The germline gives CDR1 SEHNR, CDR2 FQNEAQ (reference sequence). This CDR3 is 13 amino acids long.

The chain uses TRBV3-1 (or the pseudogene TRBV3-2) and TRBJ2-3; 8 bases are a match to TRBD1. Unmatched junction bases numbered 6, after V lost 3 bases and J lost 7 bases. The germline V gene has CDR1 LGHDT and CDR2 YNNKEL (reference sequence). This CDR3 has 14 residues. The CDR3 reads CASSQATGDYTQYF. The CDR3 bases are TGTGCCAGCAGCCAGGCGACAGGGGATTATACGCAGTATTTT.

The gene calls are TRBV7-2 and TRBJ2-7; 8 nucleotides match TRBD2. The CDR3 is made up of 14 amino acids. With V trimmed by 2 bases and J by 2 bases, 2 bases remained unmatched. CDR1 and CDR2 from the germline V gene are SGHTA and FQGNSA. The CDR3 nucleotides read TGTGCCAGCAGCTTACTAGCGGGCCCCTACGAGCAGTACTTC. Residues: CASSLLAGPYEQYF.

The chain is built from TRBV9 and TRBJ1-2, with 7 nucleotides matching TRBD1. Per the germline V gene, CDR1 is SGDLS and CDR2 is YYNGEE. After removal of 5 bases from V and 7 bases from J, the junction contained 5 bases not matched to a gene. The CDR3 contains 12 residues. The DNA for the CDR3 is TGTGCCAGCAGGACAGGGTTAAGTGGCTACACCTTC. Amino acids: CASRTGLSGYTF.

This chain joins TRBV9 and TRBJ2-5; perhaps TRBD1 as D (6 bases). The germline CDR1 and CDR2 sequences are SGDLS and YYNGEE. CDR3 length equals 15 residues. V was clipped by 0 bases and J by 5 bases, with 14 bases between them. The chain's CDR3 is CASSVGVNREETQYF. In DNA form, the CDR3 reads TGTGCCAGCAGCGTAGGGGTGAACAGGGAGGAGACCCAGTACTTC.

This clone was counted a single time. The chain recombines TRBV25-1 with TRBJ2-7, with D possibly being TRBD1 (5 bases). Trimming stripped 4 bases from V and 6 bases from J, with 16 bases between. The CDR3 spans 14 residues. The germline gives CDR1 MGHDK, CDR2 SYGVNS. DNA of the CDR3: TGTGCCAGCAGTGGGACATCTCAGATGGGCGAGCAGTACTTC. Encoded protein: CASSGTSQMGEQYF.

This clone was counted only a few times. The CDR3 is CASSRGAAQGGGDTQYF. The CDR3, as DNA: TGTGCCAGCAGCCGAGGGGCAGCACAAGGGGGGGGAGATACGCAGTATTTT. The rearrangement links TRBV11-2 to TRBJ2-3, with D possibly matching TRBD2 (7 bases). CDR3 size: 17 residues. Germline CDR1 SGHAT, CDR2 FQNNGV. V was cut by 5 bases and J by 5 bases, with 23 bases left in between.

CDR3 DNA: TGTGCCAGCTCACCGACAGGGGAAAGGACCGGGGAGCTGTTTTTT. It yields the protein CASSPTGERTGELFF. The rearrangement uses TRBV18 and TRBJ2-2, with 8 bases matching TRBD1. CDR3 length: 15 residues. Germline V gene lookup returns CDR1 KGHSH and CDR2 LQKENI. The ends lost 3 bases at V and 5 bases at J; junction bases unmatched: 5.

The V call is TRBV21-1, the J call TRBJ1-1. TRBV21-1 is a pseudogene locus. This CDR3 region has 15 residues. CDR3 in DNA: TGTGCCAGCAGCAAAGGAGCGGTTATGAACACTGAAGCTTTCTTT. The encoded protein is CASSKGAVMNTEAFF.

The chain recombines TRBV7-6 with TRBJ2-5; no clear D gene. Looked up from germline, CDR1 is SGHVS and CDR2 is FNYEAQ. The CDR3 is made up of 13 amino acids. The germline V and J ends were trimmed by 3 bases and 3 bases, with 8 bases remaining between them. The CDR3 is CASSFITEETQYF. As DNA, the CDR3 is TGTGCCAGCAGCTTCATAACTGAAGAGACCCAGTACTTC.

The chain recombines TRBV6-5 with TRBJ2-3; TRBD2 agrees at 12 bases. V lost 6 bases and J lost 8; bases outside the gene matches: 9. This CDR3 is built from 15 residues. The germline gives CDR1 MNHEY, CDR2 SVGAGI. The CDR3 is CASSRALAGGGTQYF. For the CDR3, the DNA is TGTGCCAGCAGCCGGGCACTAGCGGGAGGCGGTACGCAGTATTTT.